The 9 T cell receptor beta chains presented below share a single source sample, sequenced in a study of radiation and T cells in renal cell carcinoma. Using immunoSEQ multiplex PCR, the repertoire was profiled, and TCRdb retains in-frame clones only, with some absent. Altogether 150,000 or so clones are present, more than 70% being singletons, with the ten largest covering about 12%. Time point given: baseline pretreatment blood. As to treatment: 15 Gy SBRT to primary tumor, nephrectomy 4 weeks later. Source: blood, taken from a patient whose treatment included radiotherapy and nephrectomy. These receptors originate from a woman aged 45-65 years with renal cell carcinoma.

The genes are TRBV30 and TRBJ1-2; D is possibly TRBD1 (5 bases). The CDR3 contains 15 residues. Germline V gives CDR1 GTSNPN, CDR2 SVGIG (reference sequence). V lost 5 bases, J lost 1 base, and 17 bases lay in between. The CDR3 DNA is TGTGCCTGGGTAACCGGGGCTATAGTTAACTATGGCTACACCTTC. Protein: CAWVTGAIVNYGYTF.

This sequence joins TRBV5-1 and TRBJ2-3; D gene ambiguous. The CDR3 spans 13 residues. Deletions cut 2 bases from V and 2 bases from J, with 6 bases between. Germline V CDR1 and CDR2: SGHRS, YFSETQ. DNA for the CDR3: TGCGCCAGCAGCTTTGACGCCACAGATACGCAGTATTTT. It specifies CASSFDATDTQYF.

The chain carries TRBV11-2 and TRBJ2-3; 9 bases are a match to TRBD2. Germline CDR1 and CDR2: SGHAT and FQNNGV. The J segment lost 3 bases and the V segment lost 1 base, leaving 8 bases of the junction unmatched. CDR3 length: 17 residues. The CDR3 sequence: CASSLAGGGGATDTQYF. Here the CDR3 DNA reads TGTGCCAGCAGCTTAGCTGGTGGCGGGGGGGCTACAGATACGCAGTATTTT.

This chain links TRBV7-2 with TRBJ1-1; no reliable D call. Germline V gene data show CDR1 as SGHTA and CDR2 as FQGNSA. This CDR3 contains 15 residues. The V and J ends lost 5 bases and 4 bases respectively, with 17 bases between them. This CDR3 reads CASSTRRSFATEAFF. CDR3 DNA: TGTGCCAGCAGCACTAGACGGAGTTTTGCCACTGAAGCTTTCTTT.

This chain joins TRBV10-2 and TRBJ2-2; tentative D call: TRBD1 (6 bases). The V end was cut by 8 bases, the J end by 6 bases, with 10 bases between. Germline lookup yields CDR1 WSHSY and CDR2 SAAADI. The CDR3 runs 12 residues. The CDR3 reads CASGSGAGELFF. CDR3 coding DNA: TGCGCCAGCGGCTCAGGGGCCGGGGAGCTGTTTTTT.

The J gene is TRBJ2-7, the V gene TRBV5-1; D not certain. The CDR3 extends over 16 amino acids. Germline-derived CDR1 and CDR2 are SGHRS and YFSETQ. V lost 2 bases, J lost 0 bases, and 15 bases lay in between. CDR3 sequence reads: CASSFRLSSFSYEQYF. In DNA form, the CDR3 reads TGCGCCAGCAGCTTCCGTTTGTCCAGCTTCTCCTACGAGCAGTACTTC.

The chain combines TRBV4-1 with TRBJ1-1, with D unclear. With 2 bases removed from V and 0 bases from J, the gap between germline ends came to 7 bases. The length of the CDR3 is 14 residues. Germline CDR1 and CDR2: MGHRA and YSYEKL. CDR3 amino acids: CASSQTVMNTEAFF. CDR3 sequence (DNA): TGCGCCAGCAGCCAAACAGTGATGAACACTGAAGCTTTCTTT.

The J gene is TRBJ2-3, the V gene TRBV29-1, with D possibly being TRBD2 (6 bases). CDR3 length equals 14 residues. Trimming removed 5 bases from V and 2 bases from J, with 14 bases in between. Germline-derived CDR1 and CDR2 are SQVTM and ANQGSEA. The CDR3 nucleotides are TGCAGCGTTCGGGACTCCACGAACACAGATACGCAGTATTTT. The encoded protein is CSVRDSTNTDTQYF.

This clone was seen only once. The chain couples TRBV11-2 to TRBJ1-4; D gene uncertain. The V gene lost 5 bases and the J gene lost 7 bases, with 17 bases spanning the gap. This CDR3 has 15 amino acids. Germline values: CDR1 SGHAT, CDR2 FQNNGV. Written as DNA, the CDR3 is TGTGCCAGCAGCCTTATTAGGCGGTCGGGTGAAAAACTGTTTTTT. This codes for CASSLIRRSGEKLFF.